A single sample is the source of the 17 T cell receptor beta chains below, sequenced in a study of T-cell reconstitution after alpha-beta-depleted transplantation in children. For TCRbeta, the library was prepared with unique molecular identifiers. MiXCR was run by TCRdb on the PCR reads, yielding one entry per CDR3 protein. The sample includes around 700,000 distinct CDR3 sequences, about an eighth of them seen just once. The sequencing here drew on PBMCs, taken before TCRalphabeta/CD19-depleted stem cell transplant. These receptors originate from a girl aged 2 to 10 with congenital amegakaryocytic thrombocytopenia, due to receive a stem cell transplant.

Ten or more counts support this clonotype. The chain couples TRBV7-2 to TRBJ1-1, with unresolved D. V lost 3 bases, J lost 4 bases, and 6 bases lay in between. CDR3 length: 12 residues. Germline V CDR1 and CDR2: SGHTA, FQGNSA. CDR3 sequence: CASSFLGTEAFF. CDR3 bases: TGTGCCAGCAGCTTTCTTGGCACTGAAGCTTTCTTT.

Here the CDR3 DNA reads TGTGCCAGCAGCTTAGACGGAGTCGGGGGTAATGAAAAACTGTTTTTT. Translating it yields CASSLDGVGGNEKLFF. The chain recombines TRBV7-9 with TRBJ1-4, with D possibly matching TRBD1 (5 bases). The CDR3 consists of 16 residues. Germline V gene data show CDR1 as SEHNR and CDR2 as FQNEAQ (reference sequence). V shed 1 base and J shed 4 bases, with 13 bases lying between them. Based on the CDR3 plus reference TRBV7-9 and TRBJ1-4, the full variable domain is DTGVSQNPRHKITKRGQNVTFRCDPISEHNRLYWYRQTLGQGPEFLTYFQNEAQLEKSRLLSDRFSAERPKGSFSTLEIQRTEQGDSAMYLCASSLDGVGGNEKLFFGSGTQLSVL.

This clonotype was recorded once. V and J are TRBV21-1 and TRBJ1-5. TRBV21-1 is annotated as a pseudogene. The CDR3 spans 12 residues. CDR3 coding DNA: TGTGGCAGGCGCAATAGCAATCAGCCCCAGCATTTT. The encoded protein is CGRRNSNQPQHF.

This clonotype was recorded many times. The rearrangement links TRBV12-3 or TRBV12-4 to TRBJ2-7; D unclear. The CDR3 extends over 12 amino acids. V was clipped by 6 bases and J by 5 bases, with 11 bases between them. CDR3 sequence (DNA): TGTGCCAGCAGCCCGATCCCCGACGAGCAGTACTTC. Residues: CASSPIPDEQYF.

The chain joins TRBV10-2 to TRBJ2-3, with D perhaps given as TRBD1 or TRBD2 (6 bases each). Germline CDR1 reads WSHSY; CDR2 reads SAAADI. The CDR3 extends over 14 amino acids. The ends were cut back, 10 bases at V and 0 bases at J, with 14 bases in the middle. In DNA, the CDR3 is TGCGCCACCGGAAGGAGGGGGAGCACAGATACGCAGTATTTT. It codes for CATGRRGSTDTQYF.

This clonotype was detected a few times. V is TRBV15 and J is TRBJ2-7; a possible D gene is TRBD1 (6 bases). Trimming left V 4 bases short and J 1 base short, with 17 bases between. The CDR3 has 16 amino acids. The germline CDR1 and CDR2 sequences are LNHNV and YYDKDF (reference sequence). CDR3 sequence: CATSTPQGRESYEQYF. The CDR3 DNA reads TGTGCCACCAGCACACCACAGGGCAGGGAATCCTACGAGCAGTACTTC.

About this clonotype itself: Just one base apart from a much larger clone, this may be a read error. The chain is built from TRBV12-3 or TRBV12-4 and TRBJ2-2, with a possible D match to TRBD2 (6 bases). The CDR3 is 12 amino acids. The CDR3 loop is CASSYSGGEPFF. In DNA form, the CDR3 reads TGTGCCAGCAGTTACTCGGGCGGGGAGCCGTTTTTT.

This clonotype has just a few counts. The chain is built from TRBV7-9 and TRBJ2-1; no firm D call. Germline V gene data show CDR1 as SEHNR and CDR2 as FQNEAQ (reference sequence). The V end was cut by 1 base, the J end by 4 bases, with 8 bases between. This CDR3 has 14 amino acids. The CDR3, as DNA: TGTGCCAGCAGCTTAGGGGCGGATTACAATGAGCAGTTCTTC. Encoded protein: CASSLGADYNEQFF.

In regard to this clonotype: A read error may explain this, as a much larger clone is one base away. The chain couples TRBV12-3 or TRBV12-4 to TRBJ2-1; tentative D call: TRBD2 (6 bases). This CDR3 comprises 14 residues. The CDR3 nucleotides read TGTGCCAGCAGTTTCCTAGCGCCCCACAATGAGCATTTCTTC. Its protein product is CASSFLAPHNEHFF.

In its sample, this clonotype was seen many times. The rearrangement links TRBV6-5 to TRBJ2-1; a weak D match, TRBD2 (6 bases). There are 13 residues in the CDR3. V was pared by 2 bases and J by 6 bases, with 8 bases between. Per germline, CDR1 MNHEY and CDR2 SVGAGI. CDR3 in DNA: TGTGCCAGCAGTTACGGTAGCGGCAATGAGCAGTTCTTC. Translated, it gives CASSYGSGNEQFF.

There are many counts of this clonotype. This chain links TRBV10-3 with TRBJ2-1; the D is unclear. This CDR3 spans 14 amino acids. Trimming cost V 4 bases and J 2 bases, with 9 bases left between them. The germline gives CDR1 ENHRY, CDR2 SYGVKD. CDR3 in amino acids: CAISALGTYNEQFF. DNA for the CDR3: TGTGCCATCAGTGCTCTCGGTACCTACAATGAGCAGTTCTTC.

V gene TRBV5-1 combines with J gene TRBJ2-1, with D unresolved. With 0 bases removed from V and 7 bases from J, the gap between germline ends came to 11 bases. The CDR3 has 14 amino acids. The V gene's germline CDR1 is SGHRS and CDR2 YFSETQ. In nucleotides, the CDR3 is TGCGCCAGCAGCTTGGTTTTAGGTATAAATGAGCAGTTCTTC. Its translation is CASSLVLGINEQFF.

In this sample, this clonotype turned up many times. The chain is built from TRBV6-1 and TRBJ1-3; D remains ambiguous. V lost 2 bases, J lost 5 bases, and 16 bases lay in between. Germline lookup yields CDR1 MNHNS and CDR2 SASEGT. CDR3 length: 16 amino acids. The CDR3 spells CASSENFAAARNTIYF. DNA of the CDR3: TGTGCCAGCAGTGAAAACTTCGCGGCAGCTCGAAACACCATATATTTT.

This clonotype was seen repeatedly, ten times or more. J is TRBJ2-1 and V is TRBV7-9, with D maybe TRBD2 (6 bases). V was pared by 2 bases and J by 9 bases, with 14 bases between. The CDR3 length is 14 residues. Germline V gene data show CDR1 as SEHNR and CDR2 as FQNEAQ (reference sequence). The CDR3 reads CASSLLIRETEQFF. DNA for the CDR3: TGTGCCAGCAGCTTATTAATTCGGGAGACTGAGCAGTTCTTC.

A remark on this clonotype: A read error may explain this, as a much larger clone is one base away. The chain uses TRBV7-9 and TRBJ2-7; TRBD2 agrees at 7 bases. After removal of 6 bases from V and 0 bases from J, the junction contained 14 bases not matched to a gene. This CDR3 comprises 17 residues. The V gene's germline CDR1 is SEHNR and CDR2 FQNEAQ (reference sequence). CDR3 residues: CASSTTRASGYSYEQYF. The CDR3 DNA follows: TGTGCCAGCAGTACTACAAGGGCTAGCGGCTACTCCTACGAGCAGTACTTC.

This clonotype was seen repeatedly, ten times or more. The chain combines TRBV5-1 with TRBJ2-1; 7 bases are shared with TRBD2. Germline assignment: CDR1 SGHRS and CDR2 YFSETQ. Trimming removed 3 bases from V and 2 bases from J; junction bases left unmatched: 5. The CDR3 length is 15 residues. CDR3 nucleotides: TGCGCCAGCAGCTCAACCGGGACTACCTACAATGAGCAGTTCTTC. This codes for CASSSTGTTYNEQFF.

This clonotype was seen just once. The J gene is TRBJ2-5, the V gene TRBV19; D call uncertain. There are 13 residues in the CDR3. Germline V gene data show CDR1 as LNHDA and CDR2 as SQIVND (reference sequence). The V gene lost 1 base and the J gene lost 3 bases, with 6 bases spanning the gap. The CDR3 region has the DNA TGTGCCAGTAGTATAGTGGGGAAAGAGACCCAGTACTTC. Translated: CASSIVGKETQYF.